This entry describes one TCR beta chain. Its target is not known. Germline V gene data show CDR1 as MNHEY and CDR2 as SMNVEV (reference sequence). CDR3 length: 15 residues. V gave up 3 bases and J gave up 6 bases, with 15 bases separating them. The data belong to a study of shared clonotypes between healthy human individuals. Findings of the study overall: The generation probabilities recorded for non-shared clonotypes fell below those of clonotypes shared by all four donors. Represented genetic and exposure-history diversity was restricted by having few donors.

Each subset's genomic DNA was split evenly across several immunoSEQ plates. Some clones are missing from TCRdb's copy, which holds only in-frame ones; the method was immunoSEQ multiplex PCR. The sample lists 1.6 million or so clones; 95% to 97% were seen once. The TCR sequence derives from a man between 25 and 39 years old in good health. The V gene is TRBV27, the J gene TRBJ1-5; D is perhaps TRBD1 (5 bases). The sequenced sample consisted of naive CD4+ T cells sorted from blood. The subset: CD45RA+ positively selected. The CDR3 loop reads CASSFTGWPSQPQHF. CDR3 nucleotides: TGTGCCAGCAGTTTTACAGGTTGGCCTAGTCAGCCCCAGCATTTT.